Described below is a single T cell receptor (beta chain) sequence and its context. Under the authors' procedure: Nucleated cell counts were estimated from reference gene primer amplification. Sequencing was performed with immunoSEQ multiplex PCR; in TCRdb, only in-frame clones are kept and a portion is missing. The DNA was the basis for D and trimming; V, J and clone size are from that table. The table shows approximately 150,000 clones, with roughly 89% occurring only once. This sample stems from a study of blood T cell repertoires in COVID-19. Background on the study: Spain, Italy and the United States supplied samples that represented acute and convalescent COVID-19. Nucleic acid was either cDNA or gDNA, and it came from T cells, B-cell-depleted T cells, or PBMCs.

This sequence was found in a woman aged 60-70 years who had recovered from COVID-19. The material sequenced was peripheral blood.

As DNA, the CDR3 is TGTGCCAGCAGTTTAAAGGGACAGTCGCTCTATGGCTACACCTTC. It specifies CASSLKGQSLYGYTF. The rearrangement joins TRBV28 to TRBJ1-2; 7 bases line up with TRBD1. V gave up 2 bases and J gave up 4 bases; unmatched junction bases: 7. The germline gives CDR1 MDHEN, CDR2 SYDVKM. The CDR3 extends over 15 amino acids.